The clone carrying this T cell receptor beta chain has a handful of counts. The source of the sample is a study of Graves' ophthalmopathy and Graves' hyperthyroidism. CDR3 length: 13 amino acids. Germline loops: CDR1 DFQATT, CDR2 SNEGSKA (reference sequence). The germline V and J ends were trimmed by 5 bases and 3 bases, with 13 bases remaining between them. Transcripts of RNA were the source for amplifying TCR beta CDR3 regions. RT-PCR in the first round used HTBI primers; a second-round multiplex PCR followed. TCRdb reprocessed the multiplex PCR reads via MiXCR and lists one record per CDR3 protein. The sample lists 300,000 to 450,000 distinct CDR3 sequences, 17% seen once, with 2.4% in the top ten.

Sequencing used peripheral blood. J is TRBJ2-5 and V is TRBV20-1, with no clear D. This receptor was taken from an adult woman with stable Graves' hyperthyroidism. The CDR3 DNA is TGCAGTGCTGGGGAACAACTAAAAGAGACCCAGTACTTC. Translation gives CSAGEQLKETQYF.